This passage covers 7 T cell receptor beta chains from one sample sequenced in a study of HIV-infected patients and healthy controls. Alpha and beta constant-region primers primed reverse transcription of 400 to 500 ng RNA. Separate chain-specific third strand synthesis with multiplexing indices produced the alpha and beta libraries. TCRdb analysed the 5' RACE reads with MiXCR anew, one entry per CDR3 protein. The sample includes approximately 13,000 distinct CDR3 sequences, 9% to 15% of them seen just once. Roughly three months, about 14 weeks, into antiretroviral therapy, follow-up blood was collected. No cell fractionation was done, so the repertoire covers all unsorted peripheral blood T cells. The specimen comprised blood, sampled during antiretroviral therapy. The receptor set was obtained from an adult with HIV infection. The donor label of this sample is uncertain.

This clonotype was counted ten times or more. The CDR3 loop is CSAALAGSTDTQYF. The CDR3 DNA is TGCAGCGCCGCACTAGCGGGGAGCACAGATACGCAGTATTTT. The V and J genes are TRBV29-1 and TRBJ2-3; 10 bases line up with TRBD2. V was clipped by 7 bases and J by 0 bases; unmatched bases: 4. Germline CDR1 is SQVTM and CDR2 is ANQGSEA. The CDR3 covers 14 residues.

V is TRBV5-1 and J is TRBJ2-3; 8 nucleotides line up with TRBD2. V was clipped by 2 bases and J by 0 bases; unmatched bases: 8. This CDR3 is built from 17 residues. The V gene's germline CDR1 is SGHRS and CDR2 YFSETQ. CDR3 loop: CASSLGAGATSTDTQYF. The CDR3, as DNA: TGCGCCAGCAGCTTAGGAGCGGGGGCAACTAGCACAGATACGCAGTATTTT.

This clonotype showed up just once. The chain uses TRBV5-1 and TRBJ1-5; weak D call: TRBD1 (5 bases). Between the trimmed V and J ends, which lost 2 bases and 9 bases, there was a span of 15 bases. The CDR3 is 14 residues long. Looked up from germline, CDR1 is SGHRS and CDR2 is YFSETQ. The CDR3 sequence is CASSFLGGERPQHF. The DNA of the CDR3 is TGCGCCAGCAGCTTTTTGGGGGGGGAAAGGCCCCAGCATTTT.

At least ten counts were recorded for this clonotype. This chain joins TRBV6-2 or TRBV6-3 and TRBJ2-3, with 7 bases lining up with TRBD1. V shed 4 bases and J 3 bases; nucleotides not matched to a gene: 4. Germline CDR1 MNHEY, CDR2 SVGEGT. This CDR3 region has 14 residues. This CDR3 reads CASSLQQGTDTQYF. CDR3 coding DNA: TGTGCCAGCAGTTTACAACAGGGGACAGATACGCAGTATTTT.

This clonotype was observed at least ten times. The chain links TRBV7-9 to TRBJ2-1, with 8 bases lining up with TRBD2. CDR3 size: 16 residues. CDR1 is SEHNR and CDR2 is FQNEAQ in the germline V gene (reference sequence). V shed 5 bases, J shed 2 bases, and the junction held 8 bases outside the gene matches. CDR3 DNA sequence: TGTGCCAGCAGCCTTAGGATAGCGGGGCCCTACAATGAGCAGTTCTTC. Translating gives CASSLRIAGPYNEQFF.

CDR3 coding DNA: TGTGCCAGCAGTCCTTATACGGGGAATTCACCCCTCCACTTT. Its protein product is CASSPYTGNSPLHF. V gene TRBV6-5 combines with J gene TRBJ1-6; D not certain. With 5 bases removed from V and 7 bases from J, the gap between germline ends came to 12 bases. Germline loops: CDR1 MNHEY, CDR2 SVGAGI. The CDR3 contains 14 residues.

Ten or more counts support this clonotype. The genes are TRBV11-2 and TRBJ2-5; D gene unclear. V lost 5 bases and J lost 5, with 15 bases in between. Per the germline V gene, CDR1 is SGHAT and CDR2 is FQNNGV. This CDR3 comprises 14 residues. The CDR3 nucleotides read TGTGCCAGCAGCACCGGGTACTTAGGGGAGACCCAGTACTTC. It translates to CASSTGYLGETQYF.